This TCR beta chain stems from a study of blood T cell repertoires in COVID-19. The sample holds a few counts of this clone. Libraries were prepared by immunoSEQ multiplex PCR; TCRdb keeps only in-frame clonotypes and omits some of them. The sample has roughly 200,000 clones, around nine tenths seen once. Participant-reported clinical history was the basis for cohort assignment. Losses at the gene ends were 4 bases for V and 10 bases for J; bases not matched to a gene: 4. The CDR3 sequence is 14 residues long. Germline loops: CDR1 LNHDA, CDR2 SQIVND (reference sequence). The receptor's source is a woman under 40 who had been exposed to COVID-19. The sample taken for sequencing was PBMCs or T cells enriched from blood (not recorded which). The rearrangement joins TRBV19 to TRBJ1-4; TRBD1 matches at 12 bases. This CDR3 is CASSTRDRGRKLFF. In DNA form, the CDR3 reads TGTGCCAGTAGTACCCGGGACAGGGGGCGAAAACTGTTTTTT.